This T cell receptor (beta chain) was sequenced in a study of cytomegalovirus exposure and HLA in healthy donors. Study results and caveats: Most sequenced TCRs were rare (though some public TCRs occurred in many donors). In a later analysis, most CMV-associated TCR beta chains appeared HLA-restricted.

The CDR3 loop spans 20 amino acids. Trimming removed 2 bases from V and 1 base from J; junction bases left unmatched: 9. CDR1 SGDLS and CDR2 YYNGEE come from the germline V gene. For this clone: Its antigen remains unidentified.

PCR was performed using 60 Vbeta and 13 Jbeta primers. Assay: immunoSEQ multiplex PCR; the TCRdb copy retains only in-frame clones and omits some. The table has approximately 85,000 clones, 70% to 80% seen once. The genes are TRBV9 and TRBJ2-1, with 16 nucleotides matching TRBD2. This clonotype was sampled from a woman aged 45-65 years in good health and CMV-seropositive. The sequenced sample was PBMCs. CDR3 sequence: CASSVGTSGGDLHSYNEQFF. CDR3 DNA: TGTGCCAGCAGCGTCGGGACTAGCGGGGGGGACCTGCATTCCTACAATGAGCAGTTCTTC.